Below are 22 T cell receptor beta chains sequenced from a single sample in a study of identical twins. TCRdb used MiXCR to reprocess the 5' RACE reads, holding one entry per CDR3 protein. The profile shows some 1,600,000 distinct CDR3 sequences, about 32% of them singletons. Sequenced sample: cord blood. These receptors originate from a newborn girl in good health.

The rearrangement links TRBV25-1 to TRBJ1-6; D gene unclear. Between the trimmed V and J ends, which lost 5 bases and 7 bases, there was a span of 9 bases. The CDR3 is 13 amino acids. CDR1 and CDR2 (germline): MGHDK, SYGVNS. The CDR3: CASSPRANSPLHF. The CDR3 DNA follows: TGTGCCAGCAGTCCTCGAGCCAATTCACCCCTCCACTTT.

The chain is built from TRBV6-5 and TRBJ2-5, with 9 positions matching TRBD1. Near its end, the DNA agrees better with TRBJ2-7, so the J call may be wrong. The germline gives CDR1 MNHEY, CDR2 SVGAGI. The CDR3 has 14 residues. For the CDR3, the DNA is TGTGCCAGCAGTCCACAGGGGGCCTCACACGAGCAGTACTTC. Translation gives CASSPQGASHEQYF.

This clonotype has at least ten counts. CDR3 nucleotide sequence: TGTGCCAGCAGCCAAGATAGCGGGAGAGAGACCCAGTACTTC. Amino acids: CASSQDSGRETQYF. This sequence joins TRBV4-2 and TRBJ2-5, with 9 bases fitting TRBD2. Germline loops: CDR1 LGHNA, CDR2 YNFKEQ. V trimming: 0 bases; J trimming: 4 bases; junction bases outside the gene matches: 0. This CDR3 contains 14 residues.

This clonotype was seen a few times. The V gene is TRBV6-4, the J gene TRBJ2-1; no clear D. V was clipped by 1 base and J by 2 bases, with 12 bases between them. The CDR3 is made up of 16 amino acids. Germline CDR1 MRHNA, CDR2 SNTAGT. This chain's CDR3 is CASSDLGLGAYNEQFF. For the CDR3, the DNA is TGTGCCAGCAGTGACTTGGGTTTGGGTGCCTACAATGAGCAGTTCTTC.

The V call is TRBV29-1, the J call TRBJ2-3, with 7 bases matching TRBD1. J lost 4 bases, V lost 7 bases, and 2 bases had no gene match. The CDR3 is made up of 11 amino acids. Germline V CDR1 and CDR2: SQVTM, ANQGSEA. CDR3 sequence (DNA): TGCAGCGGGGGGACAGCAGATACGCAGTATTTT. Its translation is CSGGTADTQYF.

The gene calls are TRBV2 and TRBJ1-5, with D uncertain. Trimming left V 9 bases short and J 3 bases short, with 12 bases between. CDR1 is SNHLY and CDR2 is FYNNEI in the germline V gene. The CDR3 has 13 residues. CDR3 coding DNA: TGTGCCAGTGGAGGAGGACCCAATCAGCCCCAGCATTTT. Its translation: CASGGGPNQPQHF. Filled out from reference TRBV2 and TRBJ1-5, the complete variable domain reads EPEVTQTPSHQVTQMGQEVILRCVPISNHLYFYWYRQILGQKVEFLVSFYNNEISEKSEIFDDQFSVERPDGSNFTLKIRSTKLEDSAMYFCASGGGPNQPQHFGDGTRLSIL.

This clonotype occurred once. At one of its ends the junction is not consistent with the germline gene, which may arise from a read error. J is TRBJ2-4 and V is TRBV24-1; the match to TRBD2 covers 8 bases. The CDR3 contains 12 residues. In germline, CDR1 is KGHDR, CDR2 SFDVKD. The CDR3 bases are TGTGCCGCCAGTGGACTAGCTACTGAGCAGTACTTC. Residues: CAASGLATEQYF.

This clonotype was seen more than once but under ten times. CDR3 sequence (DNA): TGTGCCAGTATCCCAGGGGGTAGCTCCTACAATGAGCAGTTCTTC. Translated, it gives CASIPGGSSYNEQFF. The V and J genes are TRBV25-1 and TRBJ2-1; TRBD1 matches at 7 bases. This CDR3 comprises 15 residues. Trimming removed 9 bases from V and 0 bases from J; junction bases left unmatched: 8. Germline CDR1 MGHDK, CDR2 SYGVNS.

This clonotype was counted ten times or more. The chain uses TRBV11-2 and TRBJ2-5, with 13 bases lining up with TRBD2. Per germline, CDR1 SGHAT and CDR2 FQNNGV. V shed 5 bases and J 5 bases; nucleotides not matched to a gene: 14. The CDR3 consists of 18 residues. This chain's CDR3 is CASSEGTSGITVSETQYF. CDR3 coding DNA: TGTGCCAGCAGCGAAGGGACTAGCGGGATTACGGTTTCGGAGACCCAGTACTTC.

This clonotype has more than one count but fewer than ten. This rearrangement joins TRBV12-3 or TRBV12-4 to TRBJ2-2; 10 bases agree with TRBD1. Germline trimming cut 7 bases from V and 5 bases from J; bases unmatched to any gene: 7. This CDR3 has 15 residues. CDR3: CASIYRQGATGELFF. The CDR3 DNA reads as TGTGCCAGCATCTATAGACAGGGGGCAACCGGGGAGCTGTTTTTT.

This clonotype was seen repeatedly, ten times or more. The J gene is TRBJ1-1, the V gene TRBV5-1; D is perhaps TRBD1 (6 bases). Trimming took off 7 bases at V and 1 base at J, with 11 bases between the two ends. The CDR3 runs 13 residues. Germline V gene data show CDR1 as SGHRS and CDR2 as YFSETQ. In DNA, the CDR3 is TGCGCCAGCCGCCCGGGACAGAACACTGAAGCTTTCTTT. Its translation: CASRPGQNTEAFF.

This clonotype was found a few times. The chain recombines TRBV10-3 with TRBJ2-1; D is uncertain. V lost 7 bases and J lost 7, with 11 bases in between. Germline V gene lookup returns CDR1 ENHRY and CDR2 SYGVKD. This CDR3 region has 12 residues. This CDR3 is CAIKAQANEQFF. The CDR3 DNA sequence: TGTGCCATCAAAGCCCAGGCAAATGAGCAGTTCTTC.

The gene calls are TRBV20-1 and TRBJ1-2, with D possibly TRBD1 on 5 matching bases. Looked up from germline, CDR1 is DFQATT and CDR2 is SNEGSKA (reference sequence). CDR3 size: 14 residues. V was cut by 3 bases and J by 0 bases, with 11 bases left in between. The CDR3 protein is CSARETATNYGYTF. DNA for the CDR3: TGCAGTGCTAGGGAGACAGCCACTAACTATGGCTACACCTTC.

About this clonotype: At one of its ends the junction is not consistent with the germline gene, which may arise from a read error. The gene calls are TRBV7-9 and TRBJ1-1, with no clear D. There are 19 residues in the CDR3. Germline V lookup: CDR1 SEHNR, CDR2 FQNEAQ (reference sequence). The CDR3 region is CASSLGVWAEAIMNTEAFF. The CDR3 nucleotides read TGTGCCAGCAGCTTAGGGGTCTGGGCGGAGGCCATAATGAACACTGAGGCTTTCTTT.

The rearrangement joins TRBV3-1 to TRBJ1-3, with D possibly being TRBD1 (6 bases). Trimming shortened V by 0 bases and J by 0 bases, and 12 bases separated the two germline ends. The CDR3 is made up of 17 amino acids. CDR1 is LGHDT and CDR2 is YNNKEL in the germline V gene (reference sequence). CDR3: CASSQDIQGFSGNTIYF. Here the CDR3 DNA reads TGTGCCAGCAGCCAAGATATACAGGGTTTCTCTGGAAACACCATATATTTT.

The rearrangement uses TRBV4-1 and TRBJ2-5; D call uncertain. The V end was cut by 0 bases, the J end by 11 bases, with 19 bases between. Germline V lookup: CDR1 MGHRA, CDR2 YSYEKL. This CDR3 contains 15 residues. The CDR3 sequence is CASSQDPTSYNEQYF. CDR3 nucleotides: TGCGCCAGCAGCCAAGATCCGACATCCTACAATGAGCAGTACTTC.

The gene calls are TRBV14 and TRBJ1-4, with D possibly TRBD1 on 5 matching bases. V was shortened by 0 bases and J by 11 bases, with 10 bases between the two germline ends. Germline V gene data show CDR1 as SGHDN and CDR2 as FVKESK. The CDR3 length is 13 residues. The DNA for the CDR3 is TGTGCCAGCAGCCAAGATTGGCAGGGTAAACTGTTTTTT. It translates to CASSQDWQGKLFF.

This clonotype was counted a single time. V is TRBV20-1 and J is TRBJ2-1, with 7 bases matching TRBD2. Near its end, the DNA agrees better with TRBJ2-7, so the J call may be wrong. This CDR3 comprises 14 residues. CDR1 is DFQATT and CDR2 is SNEGSKA in the germline V gene (reference sequence). The CDR3 DNA is TGCAGTGCTAGAGAGCTAGCGGCCTACAATGAGCAGTACTTC. This encodes CSARELAAYNEQYF.

The sample holds a few counts of this clonotype. The gene calls are TRBV9 and TRBJ2-3; 12 bases are a match to TRBD1. The CDR3 has 16 residues. J was trimmed by 4 bases and V by 4 bases; bases with no gene match: 7. In germline, CDR1 is SGDLS, CDR2 YYNGEE. The CDR3 bases are TGTGCCAGCAGCAAGCCGGGACAGGGGGCGTCAGATACGCAGTATTTT. It encodes CASSKPGQGASDTQYF. Full variable domain (rest looked up from reference TRBV9 and TRBJ2-3): DSGVTQTPKHLITATGQRVTLRCSPRSGDLSVYWYQQSLDQGLQFLIQYYNGEERAKGNILERFSAQQFPDLHSELNLSSLELGDSALYFCASSKPGQGASDTQYFGPGTRLTVL.

V and J are TRBV27 and TRBJ1-1, with 7 bases fitting TRBD1. J lost 6 bases, V lost 6 bases, and 13 bases had no gene match. Germline V gene sequence: CDR1 MNHEY, CDR2 SMNVEV (reference sequence). CDR3 length equals 15 residues. The CDR3 here is CASRNDRAYYPEAFF. The CDR3 DNA reads TGTGCCAGCAGGAACGACAGGGCCTATTATCCTGAAGCTTTCTTT.

The chain employs TRBV6-1 and TRBJ1-4; 7 bases are a match to TRBD1. Germline lookup yields CDR1 MNHNS and CDR2 SASEGT. V lost 8 bases and J lost 3; bases outside the gene matches: 6. The CDR3 runs 14 residues. The CDR3 loop is CASRPDRPNEKLFF. The CDR3 nucleotides read TGTGCCAGCCGTCCGGACAGGCCTAATGAAAAACTGTTTTTT.

This clonotype was recorded a few times. CDR3: CASSDSGRHLADTQYF. The DNA of the CDR3 is TGTGCCAGCAGTGATTCCGGGCGGCACCTGGCAGATACGCAGTATTTT. V usage is TRBV6-1 and J usage is TRBJ2-3; D remains ambiguous. Germline CDR1 reads MNHNS; CDR2 reads SASEGT. Trimming stripped 3 bases from V and 4 bases from J, with 17 bases between. There are 16 residues in the CDR3.